This record covers a single T cell receptor (beta chain). The clone's antigen remains unknown. The record has no base qualities; no much larger clone is one base away. The CDR3 spans 15 residues, from the cysteine through the phenylalanine. Only CDR3 DNA remains: 45 bases, in frame from the first base. In the germline V gene (reference sequence), CDR1 corresponds to LNHNV and CDR2 to YYDKDF. A distance of 12 bases separates the germline ends of V and J, which lose 0 bases and 4 bases respectively. These data belong to a study (dated by TCRdb to the mid-2010s). Libraries were built with RT-PCR. The run used an Illumina MiSeq. The public reads were quality trimmed at Q25 with fastp and then assembled into clones with MiXCR by TCRdb, keeping productive beta chains. Duplicate CDR3 protein sequences are folded into a single record with the most common DNA and genes. Present in this sample are almost 700,000 distinct CDR3 sequences, about 14% of which were seen just once. 3.6% of the sample rests with the top ten.

The chain was built from TRBV15 and TRBJ2-5; 6 matching bases give a weak D call of TRBD2. The sequence came from a female donor in good health, serving as a healthy control. Material: memory CD4+ T cells from blood. The CDR3 region has the sequence CATSRDPGGGETQYF. The DNA sequence is as follows: TGTGCCACCAGCAGAGATCCCGGGGGAGGAGAGACCCAGTACTTC.